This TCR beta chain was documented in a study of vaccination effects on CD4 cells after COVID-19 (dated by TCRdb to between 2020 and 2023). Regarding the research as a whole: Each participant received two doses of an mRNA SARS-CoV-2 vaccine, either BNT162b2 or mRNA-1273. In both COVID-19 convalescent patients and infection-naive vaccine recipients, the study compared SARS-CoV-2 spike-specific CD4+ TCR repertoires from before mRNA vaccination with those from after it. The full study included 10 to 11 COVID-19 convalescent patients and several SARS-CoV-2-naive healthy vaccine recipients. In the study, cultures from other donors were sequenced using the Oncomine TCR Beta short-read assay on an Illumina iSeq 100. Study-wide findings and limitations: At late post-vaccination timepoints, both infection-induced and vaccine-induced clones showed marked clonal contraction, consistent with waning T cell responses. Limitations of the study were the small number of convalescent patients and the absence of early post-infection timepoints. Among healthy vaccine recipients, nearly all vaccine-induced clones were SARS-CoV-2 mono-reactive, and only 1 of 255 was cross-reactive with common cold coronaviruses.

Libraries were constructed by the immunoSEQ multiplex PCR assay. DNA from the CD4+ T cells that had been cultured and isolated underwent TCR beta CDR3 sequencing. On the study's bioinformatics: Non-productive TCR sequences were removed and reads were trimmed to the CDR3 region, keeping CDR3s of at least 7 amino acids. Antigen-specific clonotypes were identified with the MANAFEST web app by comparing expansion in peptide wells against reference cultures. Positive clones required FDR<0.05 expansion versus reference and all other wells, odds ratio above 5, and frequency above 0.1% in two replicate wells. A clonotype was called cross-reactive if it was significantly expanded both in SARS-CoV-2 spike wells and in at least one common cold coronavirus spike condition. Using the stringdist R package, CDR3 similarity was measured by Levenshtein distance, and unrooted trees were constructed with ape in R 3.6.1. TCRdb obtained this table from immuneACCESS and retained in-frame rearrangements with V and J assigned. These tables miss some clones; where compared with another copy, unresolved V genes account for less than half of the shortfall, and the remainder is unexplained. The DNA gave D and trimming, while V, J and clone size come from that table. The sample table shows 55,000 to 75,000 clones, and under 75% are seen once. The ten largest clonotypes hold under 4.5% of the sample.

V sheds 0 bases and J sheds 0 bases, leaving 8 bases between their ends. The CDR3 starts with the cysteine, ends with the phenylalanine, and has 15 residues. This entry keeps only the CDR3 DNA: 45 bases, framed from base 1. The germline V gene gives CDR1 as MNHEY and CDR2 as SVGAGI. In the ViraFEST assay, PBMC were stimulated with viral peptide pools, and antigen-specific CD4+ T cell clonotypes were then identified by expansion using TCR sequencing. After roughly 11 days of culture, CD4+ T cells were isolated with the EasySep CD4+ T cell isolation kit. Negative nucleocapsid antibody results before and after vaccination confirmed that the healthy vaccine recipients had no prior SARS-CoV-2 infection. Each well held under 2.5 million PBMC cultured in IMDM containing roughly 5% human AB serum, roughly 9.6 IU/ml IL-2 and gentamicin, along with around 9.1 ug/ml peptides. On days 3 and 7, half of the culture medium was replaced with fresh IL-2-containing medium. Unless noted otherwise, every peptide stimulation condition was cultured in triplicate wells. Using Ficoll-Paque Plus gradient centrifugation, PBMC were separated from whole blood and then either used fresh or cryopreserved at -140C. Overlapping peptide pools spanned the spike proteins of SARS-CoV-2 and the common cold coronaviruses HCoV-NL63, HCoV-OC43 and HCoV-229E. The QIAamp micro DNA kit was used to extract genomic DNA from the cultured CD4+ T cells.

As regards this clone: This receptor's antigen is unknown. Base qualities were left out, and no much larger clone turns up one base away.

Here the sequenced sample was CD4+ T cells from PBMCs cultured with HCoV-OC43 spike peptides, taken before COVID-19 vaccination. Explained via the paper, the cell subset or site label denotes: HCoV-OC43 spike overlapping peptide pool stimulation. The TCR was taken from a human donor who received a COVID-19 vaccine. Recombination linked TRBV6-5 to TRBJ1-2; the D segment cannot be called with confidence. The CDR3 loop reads CASSYSEVTNYGYTF. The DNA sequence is TGTGCCAGCAGTTACTCAGAGGTGACTAACTATGGCTACACCTTC.